Following are 29 T cell receptor beta chains from one sample sequenced in a study of blood T cell repertoires in COVID-19. Generated by immunoSEQ multiplex PCR, the TCRdb table keeps only in-frame clones and is missing some. The table shows approximately 52,000 clones, with more than 85% occurring only once. The specimen was peripheral blood. These receptors were collected from a man aged 45 to 65 with active COVID-19.

V is TRBV19 and J is TRBJ2-1, with 12 bases lining up with TRBD2. The junction had 12 bases not matched to a gene; V was cut back by 6 bases and J by 12 bases. Germline-derived CDR1 and CDR2 are LNHDA and SQIVND (reference sequence). The CDR3 totals 15 residues. CDR3 sequence reads: CASRLAGGPGMVQFF. CDR3 coding DNA: TGTGCCAGTAGGCTAGCGGGGGGGCCGGGTATGGTGCAGTTCTTC.

This sequence joins TRBV27 and TRBJ1-2; 10 bases agree with TRBD1. Trimming at V came to 2 bases and at J to 7 bases, leaving 4 bases not matched to a gene. Germline V gives CDR1 MNHEY, CDR2 SMNVEV (reference sequence). The CDR3 is 14 residues long. The CDR3 DNA sequence: TGTGCCAGCAGTTTACACGGGACAGGGGTTGGCTACACCTTC. It is translated as CASSLHGTGVGYTF.

The chain couples TRBV25-1 to TRBJ1-1; D not certain. The CDR3 length is 14 residues. Germline CDR1 and CDR2: MGHDK and SYGVNS. V was cut by 4 bases and J by 2 bases, with 11 bases left in between. CDR3 loop: CASSGSSLNTEAFF. The CDR3 coding sequence is TGTGCCAGCAGTGGGTCATCACTAAACACTGAAGCTTTCTTT. Based on the CDR3 plus reference TRBV25-1 and TRBJ1-1, the full variable domain is EADIYQTPRYLVIGTGKKITLECSQTMGHDKMYWYQQDPGMELHLIHYSYGVNSTEKGDLSSESTVSRIRTEHFPLTLESARPSHTSQYLCASSGSSLNTEAFFGQGTRLTVV.

This clone was observed a handful of times. The chain joins TRBV2 to TRBJ1-5, with a tentative D call TRBD1 (6 bases). In germline, CDR1 is SNHLY, CDR2 FYNNEI. Trimming removed 4 bases at V and 6 bases at J, with 13 bases between. The CDR3 contains 14 residues. The CDR3 bases are TGTGCCAGCAGTGTCTCAGGGGCGAGTCAGCCCCAGCATTTT. This gives the protein CASSVSGASQPQHF.

This sequence joins TRBV10-1 and TRBJ2-7, with TRBD2 matching over 7 bases. The CDR3 is 18 residues long. The V and J ends lost 1 base and 2 bases, in that order; junction bases with no gene match: 14. Germline values: CDR1 WNHNN, CDR2 SYGVQD (reference sequence). This CDR3 is CASSEFLGTAGLPYEQYF. CDR3 in DNA: TGCGCCAGCAGTGAGTTTCTCGGGACGGCGGGACTACCCTACGAGCAGTACTTC.

The chain carries TRBV6-2 or TRBV6-3 and TRBJ1-1; the D gene is possibly TRBD1 (5 bases). The V and J ends lost 4 bases and 4 bases respectively, with 10 bases between them. This CDR3 comprises 13 residues. The germline CDR1 and CDR2 sequences are MNHEY and SVGEGT. This CDR3 is CASSSGRVTEAFF. The CDR3 bases are TGTGCCAGCAGTTCAGGCAGGGTCACTGAAGCTTTCTTT.

The chain carries TRBV4-1 and TRBJ2-1; tentatively, D is TRBD1 (5 bases). Trimming took off 1 base at V and 2 bases at J, with 18 bases between the two ends. CDR3 length: 18 residues. The germline CDR1 and CDR2 sequences are MGHRA and YSYEKL. CDR3 nucleotide sequence: TGCGCCAGCAGCCAAGCCCGGACGGTGGTACAGGCCTACAATGAGCAGTTCTTC. Its protein product is CASSQARTVVQAYNEQFF.

The chain couples TRBV5-4 to TRBJ2-5; D remains unclear. CDR3 length equals 13 residues. Germline values: CDR1 SGHNT, CDR2 YYREEE (reference sequence). V was trimmed by 4 bases and J by 4 bases, leaving 11 bases between them. In nucleotides, the CDR3 is TGTGCCAGCAGCCCGCCCGGTGGAGAGACCCAGTACTTC. It is translated as CASSPPGGETQYF. Complete variable domain (other parts from reference TRBV5-4 and TRBJ2-5): ETGVTQSPTHLIKTRGQQVTLRCSSQSGHNTVSWYQQALGQGPQFIFQYYREEENGRGNFPPRFSGLQFPNYSSELNVNALELDDSALYLCASSPPGGETQYFGPGTRLLVL.

V gene TRBV6-1 combines with J gene TRBJ1-3; D is ambiguous. This CDR3 spans 15 amino acids. Trimming shortened V by 0 bases and J by 2 bases, and 8 bases separated the two germline ends. Germline CDR1 MNHNS, CDR2 SASEGT. The CDR3 nucleotides are TGTGCCAGCAGTGAAGCGGGCGGGCCTGGAAACACCATATATTTT. Its protein product is CASSEAGGPGNTIYF.

The chain joins TRBV5-1 to TRBJ2-2; D ambiguous. V dropped 2 bases and J dropped 2 bases, with 4 bases sitting between them. This CDR3 is built from 13 residues. CDR1 SGHRS and CDR2 YFSETQ come from the germline V gene. DNA for the CDR3: TGCGCCAGCAGCTTTCAAAACACCGGGGAGCTGTTTTTT. This gives the protein CASSFQNTGELFF. Looking up the rest from reference TRBV5-1 and TRBJ2-2 gives the full variable domain: KAGVTQTPRYLIKTRGQQVTLSCSPISGHRSVSWYQQTPGQGLQFLFEYFSETQRNKGNFPGRFSGRQFSNSRSEMNVSTLELGDSALYLCASSFQNTGELFFGEGSRLTVL.

The V gene is TRBV24-1, the J gene TRBJ2-3, with 9 bases that match TRBD2. With V trimmed by 3 bases and J by 2 bases, 5 bases remained unmatched. Germline assignment: CDR1 KGHDR and CDR2 SFDVKD. This CDR3 is built from 16 residues. CDR3 sequence: CATSDRAGGYTDTQYF. The CDR3 nucleotides are TGTGCCACCAGTGATAGAGCGGGGGGTTACACAGATACGCAGTATTTT.

This chain links TRBV27 with TRBJ2-1; D unclear. CDR1 and CDR2 from the germline V gene are MNHEY and SMNVEV (reference sequence). Trimming left V 6 bases short and J 7 bases short, with 10 bases between. The CDR3 runs 12 residues. Here the CDR3 DNA reads TGTGCCAGCAGCGGCCCGCGGAATGAGCAGTTCTTC. It translates to CASSGPRNEQFF.

The V call is TRBV11-2, the J call TRBJ1-4; TRBD1 is a possible D gene (6 bases). Trimming left V 2 bases short and J 10 bases short, with 17 bases between. The CDR3 consists of 15 residues. CDR1 and CDR2 from the germline V gene are SGHAT and FQNNGV. The CDR3 loop is CASSLRVQGSGKLFF. In DNA, the CDR3 is TGTGCCAGCAGCTTACGGGTTCAGGGGAGCGGAAAACTGTTTTTT.

The chain recombines TRBV7-2 with TRBJ2-6, with 10 positions matching TRBD2. J gave up 4 bases and V 5 bases, and 11 bases lay outside the gene matches. The CDR3 has 18 residues. The germline gives CDR1 SGHTA, CDR2 FQGNSA. This CDR3 reads CASSQDLAGASGANVLTF. The CDR3 DNA follows: TGTGCCAGCAGCCAAGATCTAGCGGGGGCTTCCGGGGCCAACGTCCTGACTTTC.

The chain has TRBV24-1 and TRBJ2-3; unclear D gene. Germline loops: CDR1 KGHDR, CDR2 SFDVKD. Trimming took 5 bases from V and 6 from J, leaving 14 bases between them. This CDR3 comprises 14 residues. The DNA of the CDR3 is TGTGCCACCAGTGTTACCGCCACCGAGGATACGCAGTATTTT. Translated, it gives CATSVTATEDTQYF.

This chain connects TRBV24-1 to TRBJ2-2, with 7 bases fitting TRBD2. V shed 5 bases, J shed 6 bases, and the junction held 2 bases outside the gene matches. This CDR3 is built from 13 residues. CDR1 and CDR2 (germline): KGHDR, SFDVKD. This CDR3 is CATSAGRAGELFF. The CDR3 DNA reads TGTGCCACCAGTGCAGGGAGGGCCGGGGAGCTGTTTTTT.

The rearrangement joins TRBV12-3 or TRBV12-4 to TRBJ1-1, with TRBD1 as a possible D gene (5 bases). Trimming took 6 bases from V and 1 from J, leaving 9 bases between them. The CDR3 length is 13 residues. The chain's CDR3 is CASRMGGNTEAFF. DNA of the CDR3: TGTGCCAGCAGAATGGGGGGGAACACTGAAGCTTTCTTT.

The V gene is TRBV7-9, the J gene TRBJ2-2; a possible D gene is TRBD2 (5 bases). Germline V gene data show CDR1 as SEHNR and CDR2 as FQNEAQ (reference sequence). The V end was cut by 0 bases, the J end by 2 bases, with 13 bases between. This CDR3 has 17 residues. The CDR3 reads CASSLAGGPKNTGELFF. The CDR3 DNA sequence: TGTGCCAGCAGCTTAGCGGGCGGGCCGAAAAACACCGGGGAGCTGTTTTTT.

The V call is TRBV7-2, the J call TRBJ1-2; no definite D call. This CDR3 comprises 14 residues. V lost 4 bases to trimming and J lost 1 base, with 10 bases between them. Germline V gene data show CDR1 as SGHTA and CDR2 as FQGNSA. The CDR3 spells CASSSPLYNYGYTF. The CDR3 region has the DNA TGTGCCAGCAGCTCACCACTTTATAACTATGGCTACACCTTC.

The gene calls are TRBV4-1 and TRBJ2-3, with 7 positions matching TRBD1. The V gene end was trimmed by 1 base and the J gene end by 3 bases; junction bases not matched to a gene: 4. The CDR3 is 15 amino acids. Germline CDR1 reads MGHRA; CDR2 reads YSYEKL. For the CDR3, the DNA is TGCGCCAGCAGCCAAGTAGACAGGGAGACAGATACGCAGTATTTT. It is translated as CASSQVDRETDTQYF.

J is TRBJ1-2 and V is TRBV5-1; 8 nucleotides agree with TRBD1. J was trimmed by 3 bases and V by 3 bases; bases with no gene match: 1. Germline CDR1 reads SGHRS; CDR2 reads YFSETQ. This CDR3 has 13 amino acids. CDR3 sequence: CASSSDRDYGYTF. The CDR3 DNA sequence: TGCGCCAGCAGCTCGGACAGGGACTATGGCTACACCTTC.

The DNA for the CDR3 is TGTGCCAGCAGCCACACAGGGGTCGACATTCAGTACTTC. Encoded protein: CASSHTGVDIQYF. The chain is built from TRBV4-2 and TRBJ2-4; 7 bases align to TRBD1. Trimming removed 3 bases from V and 8 bases from J; junction bases left unmatched: 4. Germline V lookup: CDR1 LGHNA, CDR2 YNFKEQ. The CDR3 totals 13 residues.

The J gene is TRBJ2-1, the V gene TRBV4-3; TRBD2 matches at 7 bases. CDR3 size: 16 residues. Losses at the gene ends were 0 bases for V and 8 bases for J; bases not matched to a gene: 10. CDR1 and CDR2 from the germline V gene are LGHNA and YSLEER. For the CDR3, the DNA is TGCGCCAGCAGCCAAGATTGGGGGGGTTTCAACGATGAGCAGTTCTTC. It specifies CASSQDWGGFNDEQFF.

A single count supports this clone. This chain connects TRBV3-1 (or the pseudogene TRBV3-2) to TRBJ2-1; D is perhaps TRBD2 (6 bases). CDR1 and CDR2 from the germline V gene are LGHDT and YNNKEL (reference sequence). The CDR3 is made up of 13 amino acids. Trimming took off 5 bases at V and 7 bases at J, with 12 bases between the two ends. The DNA for the CDR3 is TGTGCCAGCAGCGTCGGGGGTGGAAATGAGCAGTTCTTC. Its translation: CASSVGGGNEQFF.

This clone is judged medium-sized (0.01 to 0.1%). The CDR3 loop is CASSPEGGELFF. In DNA, the CDR3 is TGTGCCAGCTCACCGGAGGGCGGGGAGCTGTTTTTT. V is TRBV5-4 and J is TRBJ2-2, with D perhaps TRBD2 (6 bases). V was trimmed by 7 bases and J by 7 bases, leaving 11 bases between them. This CDR3 contains 12 residues. Germline-derived CDR1 and CDR2 are SGHNT and YYREEE (reference sequence).

The rearrangement joins TRBV4-1 to TRBJ2-5; 9 bases agree with TRBD2. CDR3 length: 16 amino acids. The germline gives CDR1 MGHRA, CDR2 YSYEKL. With 1 base clipped from V and 4 bases from J, the junction kept 7 bases outside the gene matches. The CDR3 coding sequence is TGCGCCAGCAGCCAAGGTGGACTAGCGAATCTAGAGACCCAGTACTTC. Amino acids: CASSQGGLANLETQYF.

This chain connects TRBV19 to TRBJ1-1, with 8 bases fitting TRBD1. Germline CDR1 is LNHDA and CDR2 is SQIVND (reference sequence). The CDR3 sequence is 10 residues long. The V and J ends lost 9 bases and 6 bases, in that order; junction bases with no gene match: 0. Here the CDR3 reads CASRGPEAFF. For the CDR3, the DNA is TGTGCCAGCAGGGGGCCTGAAGCTTTCTTT. Based on the CDR3 plus reference TRBV19 and TRBJ1-1, the full variable domain is DGGITQSPKYLFRKEGQNVTLSCEQNLNHDAMYWYRQDPGQGLRLIYYSQIVNDFQKGDIAEGYSVSREKKESFPLTVTSAQKNPTAFYLCASRGPEAFFGQGTRLTVV.

Only one count was recorded for this clone. The chain combines TRBV28 with TRBJ1-2; D is possibly TRBD1 (5 bases). V was trimmed by 5 bases and J by 5 bases, leaving 9 bases between them. This CDR3 region has 12 residues. From germline, CDR1 is MDHEN and CDR2 SYDVKM. CDR3 amino acids: CASSPRQYGYTF. For the CDR3, the DNA is TGTGCCAGCAGTCCTAGACAGTATGGCTACACCTTC.

This CDR3 reads CASGLVGGKQPQHF. The DNA of the CDR3 is TGTGCTAGTGGTTTGGTAGGGGGAAAGCAGCCCCAGCATTTT. The chain employs TRBV12-5 and TRBJ1-5, with a weak D call TRBD1 (6 bases). Germline V gives CDR1 LGHNT, CDR2 FRNRAP. The CDR3 has 14 residues. V dropped 0 bases and J dropped 7 bases, with 10 bases sitting between them.